Reported below is one T cell receptor (beta chain). Its specificity is unknown. The germline CDR1 and CDR2 sequences are SGHRS and YFSETQ. The CDR3 is made up of 17 amino acids. These data come from a study of T cells expressing NK-cell markers. Study-wide background: The authors derived TCR beta repertoires from sorted CD3+CD56+NKG2C+, CD3+CD56+NKG2C- and CD3+CD56-NKG2C+ T cells. One of eight sequenced donors was HCMV-seronegative; the other seven were seropositive.

TCRdb re-called the 5' RACE reads and shows each CDR3 protein once, DNA omitted. The ten top clones account for approximately 11%, within a sample of approximately 420,000 distinct CDR3 sequences. Study results and caveats: The CD3+CD56-NKG2C+ fraction of several donors was likewise dominated by these clonotypes. Roughly 6 of the donors carried dominant NKG2C+ clonotypes that took up roughly 1.0-8% of their CD8+ T cells.

Input material: blood T cells: a sorted CD56 or NKG2C T cell subset, CD4+ or CD8+ T cells, or bulk PBMC T cells (not recorded which). This chain connects TRBV5-1 to TRBJ1-4; TCRdb proposes TRBD1, but this gene call is untestable without DNA. This sequence originates from a woman in her 50s in good health. CDR3 in amino acids: CASSADRGPATNEKLFF.